Below, one T cell receptor (beta chain) is given with its context. Its target is unknown. These data come from a study of shared clonotypes between healthy human individuals. Some clones are missing from TCRdb's copy, which holds only in-frame ones; the method was immunoSEQ multiplex PCR. The table has hundreds of thousands of clones, roughly 70% seen once. Study-level findings and limits: Sampling covered nothing but blood. Tissue TCR repertoires likely differ from those found in blood.

The CDR3 covers 19 residues. CDR1 is SEHNR, CDR2 FQNEAQ, per germline (reference sequence). V was shortened by 3 bases and J by 6 bases, with 26 bases between the two germline ends. The specimen was memory CD4+ T cells sorted from blood. This sample's subset: CD45RA-negative fraction. V is TRBV7-9 and J is TRBJ2-2; a weak D match, TRBD1 (5 bases). This TCR was sampled from a woman aged 30 to 39 in good health. In nucleotides, the CDR3 is TGTGCCAGCAGCTTCCCCTCCCGCCCAGGGTGGGGTGAGTCCGGGGAGCTGTTTTTT. It specifies CASSFPSRPGWGESGELFF.